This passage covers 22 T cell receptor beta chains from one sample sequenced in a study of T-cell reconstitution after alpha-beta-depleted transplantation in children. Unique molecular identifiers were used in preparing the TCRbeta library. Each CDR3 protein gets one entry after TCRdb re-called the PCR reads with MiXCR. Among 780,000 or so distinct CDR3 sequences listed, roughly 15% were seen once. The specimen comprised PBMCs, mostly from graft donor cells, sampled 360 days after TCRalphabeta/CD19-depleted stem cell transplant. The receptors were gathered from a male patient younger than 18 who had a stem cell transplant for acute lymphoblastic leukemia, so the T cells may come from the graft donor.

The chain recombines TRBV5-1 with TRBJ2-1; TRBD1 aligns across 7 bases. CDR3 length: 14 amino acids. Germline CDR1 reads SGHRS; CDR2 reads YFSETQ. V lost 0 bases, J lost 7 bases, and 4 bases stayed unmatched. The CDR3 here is CASSLGQGRNEQFF. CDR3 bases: TGCGCCAGCAGCTTGGGACAGGGCCGTAATGAGCAGTTCTTC.

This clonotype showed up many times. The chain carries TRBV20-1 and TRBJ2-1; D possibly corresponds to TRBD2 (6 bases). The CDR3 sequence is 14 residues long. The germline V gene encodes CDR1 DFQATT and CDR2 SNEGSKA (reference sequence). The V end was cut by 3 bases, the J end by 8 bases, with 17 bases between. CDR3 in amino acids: CSASGSEGSDEQFF. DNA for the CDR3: TGCAGTGCTAGCGGGAGCGAAGGATCGGATGAGCAGTTCTTC.

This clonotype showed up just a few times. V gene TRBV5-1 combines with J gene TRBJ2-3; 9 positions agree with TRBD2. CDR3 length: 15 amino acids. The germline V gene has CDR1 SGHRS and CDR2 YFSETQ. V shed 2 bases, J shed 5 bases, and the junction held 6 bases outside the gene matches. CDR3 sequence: CASSLGGRVGDTQYF. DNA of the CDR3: TGCGCCAGCAGCTTAGGCGGGAGGGTCGGAGATACGCAGTATTTT.

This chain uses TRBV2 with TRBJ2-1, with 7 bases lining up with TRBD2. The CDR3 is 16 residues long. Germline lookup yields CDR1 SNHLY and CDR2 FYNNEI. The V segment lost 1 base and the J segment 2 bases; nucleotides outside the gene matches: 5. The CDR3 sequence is CASSEGAGEPYNEQFF. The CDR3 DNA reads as TGTGCCAGCAGTGAAGGGGCGGGAGAACCCTACAATGAGCAGTTCTTC. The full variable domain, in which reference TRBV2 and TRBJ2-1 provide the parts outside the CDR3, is EPEVTQTPSHQVTQMGQEVILRCVPISNHLYFYWYRQILGQKVEFLVSFYNNEISEKSEIFDDQFSVERPDGSNFTLKIRSTKLEDSAMYFCASSEGAGEPYNEQFFGPGTRLTVL.

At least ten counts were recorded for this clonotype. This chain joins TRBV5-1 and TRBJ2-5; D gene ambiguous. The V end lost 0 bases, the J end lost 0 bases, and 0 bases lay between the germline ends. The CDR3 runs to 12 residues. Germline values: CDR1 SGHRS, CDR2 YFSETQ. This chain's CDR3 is CASSLDQETQYF. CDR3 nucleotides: TGCGCCAGCAGCTTGGACCAAGAGACCCAGTACTTC. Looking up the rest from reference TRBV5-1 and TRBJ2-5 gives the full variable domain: KAGVTQTPRYLIKTRGQQVTLSCSPISGHRSVSWYQQTPGQGLQFLFEYFSETQRNKGNFPGRFSGRQFSNSRSEMNVSTLELGDSALYLCASSLDQETQYFGPGTRLLVL.

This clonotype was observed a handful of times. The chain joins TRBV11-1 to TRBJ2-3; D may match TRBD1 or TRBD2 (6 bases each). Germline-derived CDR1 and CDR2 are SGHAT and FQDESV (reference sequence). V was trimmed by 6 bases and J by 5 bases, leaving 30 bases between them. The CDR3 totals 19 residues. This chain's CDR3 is CASRPSRGLQPLSRDTQYF. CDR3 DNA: TGTGCCAGCAGACCCTCCCGGGGGCTCCAGCCCCTCAGTCGAGATACGCAGTATTTT. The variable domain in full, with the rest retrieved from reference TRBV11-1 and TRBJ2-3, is EAEVAQSPRYKITEKSQAVAFWCDPISGHATLYWYRQILGQGPELLVQFQDESVVDDSQLPKDRFSAERLKGVDSTLKIQPAELGDSAMYLCASRPSRGLQPLSRDTQYFGPGTRLTVL.

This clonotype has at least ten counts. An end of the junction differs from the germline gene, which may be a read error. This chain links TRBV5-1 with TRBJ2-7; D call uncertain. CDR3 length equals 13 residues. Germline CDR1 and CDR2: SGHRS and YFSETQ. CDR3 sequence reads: CASSSRSSYEQYF. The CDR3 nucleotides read TGTGCCAGCAGTTCGCGAAGCTCCTACGAGCAGTACTTC.

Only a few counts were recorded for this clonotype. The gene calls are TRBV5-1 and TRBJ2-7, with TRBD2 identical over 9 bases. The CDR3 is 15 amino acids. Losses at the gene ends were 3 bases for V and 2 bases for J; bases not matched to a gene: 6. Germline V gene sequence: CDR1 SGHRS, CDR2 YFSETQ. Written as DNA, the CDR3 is TGCGCCAGCAGCTCAGTAGCGGGGGTAACCTACGAGCAGTACTTC. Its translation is CASSSVAGVTYEQYF. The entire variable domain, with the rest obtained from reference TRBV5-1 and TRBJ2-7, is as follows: KAGVTQTPRYLIKTRGQQVTLSCSPISGHRSVSWYQQTPGQGLQFLFEYFSETQRNKGNFPGRFSGRQFSNSRSEMNVSTLELGDSALYLCASSSVAGVTYEQYFGPGTRLTVT.

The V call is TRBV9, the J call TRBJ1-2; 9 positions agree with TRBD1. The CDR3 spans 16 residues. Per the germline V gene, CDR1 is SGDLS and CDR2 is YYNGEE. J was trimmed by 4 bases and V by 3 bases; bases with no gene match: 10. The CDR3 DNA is TGTGCCAGCAGCGGGGGACAGGGAAATCTTCTCTATGGCTACACCTTC. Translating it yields CASSGGQGNLLYGYTF.

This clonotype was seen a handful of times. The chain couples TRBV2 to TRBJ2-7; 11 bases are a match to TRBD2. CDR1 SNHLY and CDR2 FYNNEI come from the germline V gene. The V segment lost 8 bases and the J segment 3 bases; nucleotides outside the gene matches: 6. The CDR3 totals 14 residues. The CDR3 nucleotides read TGTGCCAGCCACCGACTAGCGGGGTACTACGAGCAGTACTTC. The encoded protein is CASHRLAGYYEQYF.

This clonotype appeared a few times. CDR3 nucleotide sequence: TGCAGCGTTGAACACAGGGGAAGAGGCTACACCTTC. Amino acids: CSVEHRGRGYTF. This chain connects TRBV29-1 to TRBJ1-2; 7 positions agree with TRBD1. The CDR3 has 12 residues. Germline CDR1 and CDR2: SQVTM and ANQGSEA. The ends lost 2 bases at V and 8 bases at J; junction bases unmatched: 5.

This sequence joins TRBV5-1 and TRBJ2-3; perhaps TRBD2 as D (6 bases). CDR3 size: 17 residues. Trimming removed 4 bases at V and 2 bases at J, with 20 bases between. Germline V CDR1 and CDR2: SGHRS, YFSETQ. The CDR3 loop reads CASSLSLTSMDTDTQYF. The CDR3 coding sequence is TGCGCCAGCAGCCTATCCCTGACTAGTATGGACACAGATACGCAGTATTTT. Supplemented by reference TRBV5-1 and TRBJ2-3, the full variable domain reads KAGVTQTPRYLIKTRGQQVTLSCSPISGHRSVSWYQQTPGQGLQFLFEYFSETQRNKGNFPGRFSGRQFSNSRSEMNVSTLELGDSALYLCASSLSLTSMDTDTQYFGPGTRLTVL.

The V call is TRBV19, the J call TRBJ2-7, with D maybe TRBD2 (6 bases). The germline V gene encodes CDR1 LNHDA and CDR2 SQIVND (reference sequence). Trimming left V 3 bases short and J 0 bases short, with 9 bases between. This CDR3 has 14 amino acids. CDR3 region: CASSIGGISYEQYF. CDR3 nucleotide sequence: TGTGCCAGTAGTATCGGGGGAATCTCCTACGAGCAGTACTTC.

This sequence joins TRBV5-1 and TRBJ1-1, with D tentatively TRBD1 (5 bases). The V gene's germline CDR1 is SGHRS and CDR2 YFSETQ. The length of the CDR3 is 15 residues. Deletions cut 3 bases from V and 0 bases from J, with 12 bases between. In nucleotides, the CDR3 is TGCGCCAGCAGCTCAAGCAGGGCGCTGAACACTGAAGCTTTCTTT. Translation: CASSSSRALNTEAFF. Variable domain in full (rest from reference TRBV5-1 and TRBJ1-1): KAGVTQTPRYLIKTRGQQVTLSCSPISGHRSVSWYQQTPGQGLQFLFEYFSETQRNKGNFPGRFSGRQFSNSRSEMNVSTLELGDSALYLCASSSSRALNTEAFFGQGTRLTVV.

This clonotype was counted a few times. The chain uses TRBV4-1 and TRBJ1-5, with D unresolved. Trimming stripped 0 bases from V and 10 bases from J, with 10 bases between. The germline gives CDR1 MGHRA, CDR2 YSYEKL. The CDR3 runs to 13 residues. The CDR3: CASSQDLAKPQHF. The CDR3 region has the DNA TGCGCCAGCAGCCAAGATCTGGCGAAACCCCAGCATTTT.

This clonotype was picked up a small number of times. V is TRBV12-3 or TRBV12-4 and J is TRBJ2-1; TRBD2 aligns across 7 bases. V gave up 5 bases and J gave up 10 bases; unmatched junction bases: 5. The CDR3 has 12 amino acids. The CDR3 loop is CASSQLALEQFF. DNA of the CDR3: TGTGCCAGCAGTCAACTAGCGCTCGAGCAGTTCTTC.

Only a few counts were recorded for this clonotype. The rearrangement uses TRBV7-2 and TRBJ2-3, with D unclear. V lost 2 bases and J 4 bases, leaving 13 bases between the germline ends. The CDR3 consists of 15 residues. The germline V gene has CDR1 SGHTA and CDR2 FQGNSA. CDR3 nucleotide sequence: TGTGCCAGCAGCTTACGAAGGGAACGGGCAGATACGCAGTATTTT. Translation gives CASSLRRERADTQYF.

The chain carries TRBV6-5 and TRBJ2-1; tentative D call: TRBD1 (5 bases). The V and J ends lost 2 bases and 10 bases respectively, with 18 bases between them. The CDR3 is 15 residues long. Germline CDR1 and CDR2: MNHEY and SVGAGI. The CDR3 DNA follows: TGTGCCAGCAGTTACAAGGGGAATCAGTATGAGGAGCAGTTCTTC. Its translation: CASSYKGNQYEEQFF.

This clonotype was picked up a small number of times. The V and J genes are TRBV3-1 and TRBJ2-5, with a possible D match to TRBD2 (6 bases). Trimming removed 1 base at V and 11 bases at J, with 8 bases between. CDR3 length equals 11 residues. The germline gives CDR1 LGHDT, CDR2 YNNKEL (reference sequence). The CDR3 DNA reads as TGTGCCAGCAGCCAAGCGACTAGTCAGTACTTC. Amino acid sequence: CASSQATSQYF.

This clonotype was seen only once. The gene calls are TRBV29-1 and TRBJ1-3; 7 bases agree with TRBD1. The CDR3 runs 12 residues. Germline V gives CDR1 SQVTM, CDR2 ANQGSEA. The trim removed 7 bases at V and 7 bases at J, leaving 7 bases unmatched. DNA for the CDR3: TGCAGCGCCATGACAGGGAAGAACACCATATATTTT. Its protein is CSAMTGKNTIYF.

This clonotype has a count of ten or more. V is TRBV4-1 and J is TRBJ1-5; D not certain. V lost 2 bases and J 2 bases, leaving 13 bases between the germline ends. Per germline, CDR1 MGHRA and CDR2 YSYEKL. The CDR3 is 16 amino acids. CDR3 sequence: CASSQWTLFGNQPQHF. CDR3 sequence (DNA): TGCGCCAGCAGCCAATGGACCTTATTCGGCAATCAGCCCCAGCATTTT.

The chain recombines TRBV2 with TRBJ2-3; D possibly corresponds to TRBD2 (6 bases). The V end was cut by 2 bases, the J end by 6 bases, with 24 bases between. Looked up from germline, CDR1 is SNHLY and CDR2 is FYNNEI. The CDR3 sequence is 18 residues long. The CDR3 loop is CASSEPGASRGVWDTQYF. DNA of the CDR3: TGTGCCAGCAGTGAACCGGGAGCGTCGCGCGGAGTCTGGGATACGCAGTATTTT.